This TCR beta chain stems from a study of beta chain features in type 1 diabetes. Whole-study findings and limits: Significant though moderate, a shortening of TCRB CDR3s appeared in all four CD4+ subsets of Type 1 diabetes patients.

Isolated RNA was reverse transcribed in full, so expressed TCRB transcripts were sequenced. Repertoires were generated with immunoSEQ multiplex PCR, while TCRdb's copy carries only in-frame clones and drops some. The table includes 550,000 to 850,000 clones, under 15% detected once. There are 14 residues in the CDR3. Germline lookup yields CDR1 SEHNR and CDR2 FQNEAQ (reference sequence). V lost 4 bases to trimming and J lost 2 bases; unmatched junction nucleotides: 1. This clone showed up just a few times. Its antigen is as yet unknown. J is TRBJ1-5 and V is TRBV7-9, with 8 positions matching TRBD1. The origin of this receptor is a man aged 18-30 years with type 1 diabetes. The sequencing sample was made of naive CD4+ T cells from blood. CDR3 residues: CASSSGQGNQPQHF. In nucleotides, the CDR3 is TGTGCCAGCAGCTCGGGACAGGGCAATCAGCCCCAGCATTTT. Full variable domain (missing parts from reference TRBV7-9 and TRBJ1-5): DTGVSQNPRHKITKRGQNVTFRCDPISEHNRLYWYRQTLGQGPEFLTYFQNEAQLEKSRLLSDRFSAERPKGSFSTLEIQRTEQGDSAMYLCASSSGQGNQPQHFGDGTRLSIL.